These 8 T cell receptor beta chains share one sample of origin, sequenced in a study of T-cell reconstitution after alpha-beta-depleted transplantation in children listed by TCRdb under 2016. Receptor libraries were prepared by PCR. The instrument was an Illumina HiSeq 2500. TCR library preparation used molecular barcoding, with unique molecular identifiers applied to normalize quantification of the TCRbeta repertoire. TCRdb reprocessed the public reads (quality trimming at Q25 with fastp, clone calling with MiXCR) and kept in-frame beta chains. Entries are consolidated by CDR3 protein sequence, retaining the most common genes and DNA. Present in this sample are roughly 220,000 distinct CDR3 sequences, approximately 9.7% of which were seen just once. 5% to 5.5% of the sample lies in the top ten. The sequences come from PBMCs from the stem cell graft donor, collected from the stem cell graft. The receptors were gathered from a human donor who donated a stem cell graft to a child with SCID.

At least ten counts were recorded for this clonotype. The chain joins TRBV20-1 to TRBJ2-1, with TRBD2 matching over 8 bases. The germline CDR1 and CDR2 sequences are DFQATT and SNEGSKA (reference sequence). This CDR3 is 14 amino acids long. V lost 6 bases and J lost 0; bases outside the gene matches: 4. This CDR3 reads CSAGGGTSYNEQFF. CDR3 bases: TGCAGTGCAGGCGGGGGGACCTCCTACAATGAGCAGTTCTTC.

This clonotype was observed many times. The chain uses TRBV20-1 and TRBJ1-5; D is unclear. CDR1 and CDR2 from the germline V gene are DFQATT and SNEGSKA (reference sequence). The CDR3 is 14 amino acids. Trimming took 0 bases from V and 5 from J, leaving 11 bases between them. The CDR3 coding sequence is TGCAGTGCTAGAGATTCTAGCGGCGATCAGCCCCAGCATTTT. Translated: CSARDSSGDQPQHF.

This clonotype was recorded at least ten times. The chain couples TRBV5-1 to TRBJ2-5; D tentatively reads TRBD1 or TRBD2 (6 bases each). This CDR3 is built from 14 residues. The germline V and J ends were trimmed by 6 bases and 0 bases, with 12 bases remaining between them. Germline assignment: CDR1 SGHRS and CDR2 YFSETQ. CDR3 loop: CASTGASDQETQYF. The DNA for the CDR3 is TGCGCCAGCACGGGGGCTAGCGACCAAGAGACCCAGTACTTC.

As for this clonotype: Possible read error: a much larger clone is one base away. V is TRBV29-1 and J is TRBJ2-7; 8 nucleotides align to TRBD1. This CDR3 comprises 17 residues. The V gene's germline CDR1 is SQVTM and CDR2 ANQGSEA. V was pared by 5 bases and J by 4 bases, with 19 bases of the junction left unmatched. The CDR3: CSVMWRVGQGARYEQYF. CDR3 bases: TGCAGCGTTATGTGGCGCGTCGGGCAGGGGGCGAGGTACGAGCAGTACTTC.

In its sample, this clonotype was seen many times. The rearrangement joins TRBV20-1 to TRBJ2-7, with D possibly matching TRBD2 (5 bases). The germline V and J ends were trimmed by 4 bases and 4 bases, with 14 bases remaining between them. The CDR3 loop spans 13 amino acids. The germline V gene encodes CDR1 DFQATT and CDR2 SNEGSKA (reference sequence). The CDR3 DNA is TGCAGTGCTAAATCCGGACTTGAGTACGAGCAGTACTTC. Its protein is CSAKSGLEYEQYF.

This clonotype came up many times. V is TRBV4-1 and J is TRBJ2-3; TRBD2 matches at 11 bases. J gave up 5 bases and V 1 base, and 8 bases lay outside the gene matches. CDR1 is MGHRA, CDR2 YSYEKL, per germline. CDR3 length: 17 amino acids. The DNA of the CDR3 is TGCGCCAGCAGCCAAGGACTTAGCGGGGGGGCGAGAGATACGCAGTATTTT. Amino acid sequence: CASSQGLSGGARDTQYF.

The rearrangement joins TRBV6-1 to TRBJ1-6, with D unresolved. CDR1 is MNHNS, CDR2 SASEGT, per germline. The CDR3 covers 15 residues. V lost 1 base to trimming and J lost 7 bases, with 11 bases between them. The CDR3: CASSEVGLGNSPLHF. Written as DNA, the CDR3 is TGTGCCAGCAGTGAAGTTGGACTCGGGAATTCACCCCTCCACTTT.

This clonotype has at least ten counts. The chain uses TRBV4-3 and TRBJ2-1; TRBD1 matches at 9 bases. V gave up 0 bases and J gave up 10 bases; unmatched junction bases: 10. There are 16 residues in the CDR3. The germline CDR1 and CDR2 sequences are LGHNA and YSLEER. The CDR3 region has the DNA TGCGCCAGCAGCCAAGATTGGCAGGAAGGGACAGGGGAGCAGTTCTTC. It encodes CASSQDWQEGTGEQFF.